This record looks at one TCR beta chain sequence and its context. Naive CD8 cells comprised CD45RO-negative, CCR7-positively selected cells, excluding terminally differentiated effector memory CD45RA+ cells. Healthy HIV-negative adults without recent acute infections or vaccinations served as donors. Nashville, Tennessee was home to all donors, each a Caucasian adult. This entry is derived from a study of shared clonotypes between healthy human individuals. The data were produced by immunoSEQ multiplex PCR, yet TCRdb's version contains in-frame clones alone and is incomplete. The sample carries some 600,000 clones, approximately 96% recorded once. Sample: naive CD8+ T cells sorted from blood. This receptor was obtained from a woman in her 30s in good health.

CDR3 coding DNA: TGTGCCATCAGTGAGGGTGCAGTCGGAAGCGAAAAACTGTTTTTT. Translation gives CAISEGAVGSEKLFF. The chain employs TRBV10-3 and TRBJ1-4; D gene unclear. The CDR3 has 15 amino acids. V was shortened by 2 bases and J by 8 bases, with 15 bases between the two germline ends. Germline CDR1 is ENHRY and CDR2 is SYGVKD.